This T cell receptor (beta chain) came from a study of T-cell reconstitution after alpha-beta-depleted transplantation in children. General study findings and limits: Alpha-beta T cells about two months after transplant reportedly derived from several hundred expanded graft clones. By one year post-transplant, T-cell counts and diversity largely arose from T cells that were newly produced.

Details on this clonotype: Its antigen is undetermined.

Unique molecular identifiers were incorporated when the TCRbeta library was constructed. TCRdb fed the PCR reads into MiXCR, producing one record per CDR3 protein. This sample yields around 960,000 distinct CDR3 sequences, of which about 29% are seen a single time; about 28% belongs to the top ten. This CDR3 region has 16 residues. Germline V gene data show CDR1 as MDHEN and CDR2 as SYDVKM. The germline V and J ends were trimmed by 3 bases and 6 bases, with 19 bases remaining between them. The sequence was collected from a boy in the first two years of life who had a stem cell transplant for SCID, so the T cells may come from the graft donor. The chain employs TRBV28 and TRBJ2-3, with D perhaps given as TRBD1 or TRBD2 (5 bases each). The specimen was PBMCs, mostly from graft donor cells, collected 360 days after TCRalphabeta/CD19-depleted stem cell transplant. CDR3 nucleotide sequence: TGTGCCAGCAGTTTCTCTCCGGGACCCGGCCAGGATACGCAGTATTTT. Protein sequence: CASSFSPGPGQDTQYF.